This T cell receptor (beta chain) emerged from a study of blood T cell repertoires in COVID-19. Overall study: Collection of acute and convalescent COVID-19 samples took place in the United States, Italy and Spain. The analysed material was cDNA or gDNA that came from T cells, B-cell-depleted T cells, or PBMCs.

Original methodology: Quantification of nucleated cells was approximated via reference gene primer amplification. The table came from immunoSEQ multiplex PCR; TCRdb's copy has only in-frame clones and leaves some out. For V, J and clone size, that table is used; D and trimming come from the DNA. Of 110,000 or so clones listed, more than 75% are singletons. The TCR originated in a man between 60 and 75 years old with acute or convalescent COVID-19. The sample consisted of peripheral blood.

In nucleotides, the CDR3 is TGTGCCAGCAGCGACACGGAAGGATCACCCCTCCACTTT. Encoded protein: CASSDTEGSPLHF. This chain links TRBV2 with TRBJ1-6; D is undetermined. V shed 6 bases and J shed 10 bases, with 13 bases lying between them. The germline CDR1 and CDR2 sequences are SNHLY and FYNNEI. The CDR3 extends over 13 amino acids.